These T cell receptor beta chains were read from a single sample in a study of blood T cell repertoires in COVID-19. TCRdb's copy holds only in-frame clones and misses some; the assay was immunoSEQ multiplex PCR. Of about 67,000 clones in the sample, about 89% were seen once. Sequenced sample: peripheral blood. These receptors were collected from a man aged 45 to 65 with active COVID-19. Both conserved end residues are trimmed from each CDR3.

j_gene: TRBJ2-7; v_gene: TRBV28; CDR3aa: ASSIHGQGTYEQY
j_gene: TRBJ1-5; v_gene: TRBV20-1; CDR3aa: SARSDKAQH
j_gene: TRBJ1-1; v_gene: TRBV19; CDR3aa: ASSIDRDTEAF
j_gene: TRBJ2-1; v_gene: TRBV5-4; CDR3aa: ASSLGRGDSYNEQF
j_gene: TRBJ2-6; v_gene: TRBV5-1; CDR3aa: ATTQGGTGANVLT
j_gene: TRBJ1-1; v_gene: TRBV11-3; CDR3aa: ASSSISTGGGTEAF
j_gene: TRBJ1-2; v_gene: TRBV6-2/TRBV6-3; CDR3aa: ASSYQGAGGYT
j_gene: TRBJ2-7; v_gene: TRBV5-1; CDR3aa: ASSGGFPYEQY
j_gene: TRBJ2-7; v_gene: TRBV9; CDR3aa: ASSVAPQNEQY
j_gene: TRBJ1-2; v_gene: TRBV29-1; CDR3aa: SVESKGQLANYGYT
j_gene: TRBJ1-4; v_gene: TRBV19; CDR3aa: ASSIGQGTNEKLF
j_gene: TRBJ2-1; v_gene: TRBV9; CDR3aa: ASSVRASGNNEQF
j_gene: TRBJ2-1; v_gene: TRBV24-1; CDR3aa: ATSDSDLAGGGEQF
j_gene: TRBJ2-7; v_gene: TRBV6-2/TRBV6-3; CDR3aa: ASSPDRRSSYEQY
j_gene: TRBJ1-5; v_gene: TRBV7-2; CDR3aa: ASSLTGHSQPQH
j_gene: TRBJ1-5; v_gene: TRBV9; CDR3aa: ASSVGTGARNQPQH
j_gene: TRBJ1-5; v_gene: TRBV3-1/TRBV3-2; CDR3aa: ASSQSEYSNQPQH
j_gene: TRBJ2-2; v_gene: TRBV2; CDR3aa: ASSERDFSTGELF
j_gene: TRBJ1-2; v_gene: TRBV28; CDR3aa: ASSSAGTEKGYT
j_gene: TRBJ1-2; v_gene: TRBV19; CDR3aa: ASSMIGGYT
j_gene: TRBJ1-5; v_gene: TRBV5-5; CDR3aa: ASSLGGTAQGPQH
j_gene: TRBJ1-4; v_gene: TRBV29-1; CDR3aa: SVGHRGGEKLF
j_gene: TRBJ2-3; v_gene: TRBV11-2; CDR3aa: ASRREGFGSTDTQY
j_gene: TRBJ1-5; v_gene: TRBV19; CDR3aa: ASSKRQVGNQPQH
j_gene: TRBJ2-7; v_gene: TRBV7-2; CDR3aa: ASSLEATPSYEQY
j_gene: TRBJ2-1; v_gene: TRBV28; CDR3aa: ASSLATYNEQF
j_gene: TRBJ1-6; v_gene: TRBV7-9; CDR3aa: ASSLNSINNSPLH
j_gene: TRBJ1-4; v_gene: TRBV5-1; CDR3aa: ASSPAGVLGGRKEKLF